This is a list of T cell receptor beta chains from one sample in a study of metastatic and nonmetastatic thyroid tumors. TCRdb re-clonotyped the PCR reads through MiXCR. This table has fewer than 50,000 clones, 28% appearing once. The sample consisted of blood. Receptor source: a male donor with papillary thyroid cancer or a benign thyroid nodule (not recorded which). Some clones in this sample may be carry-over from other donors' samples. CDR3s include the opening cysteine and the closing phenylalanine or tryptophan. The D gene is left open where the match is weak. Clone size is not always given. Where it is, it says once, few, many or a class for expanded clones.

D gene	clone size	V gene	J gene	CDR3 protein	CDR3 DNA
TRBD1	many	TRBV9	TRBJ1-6	CASSGGQGSSYNSPLHF	TGTGCCAGCAGCGGGGGACAGGGGAGCTCCTATAATTCACCCCTCCACTTT
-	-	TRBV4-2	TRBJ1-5	CASSQVGGSGNQPQHF	TGTGCCAGCAGCCAAGTCGGGGGCTCTGGCAATCAGCCCCAGCATTTT
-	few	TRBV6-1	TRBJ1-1	CASSEARGRLSTEALF	TGTGCCAGCAGTGAAGCGCGGGGCAGACTGAGCACTGAAGCTTTGTTT
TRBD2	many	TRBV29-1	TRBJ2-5	CSVVLQRGVPGTQYF	TGCAGCGTTGTACTTCAGCGGGGGGTACCGGGGACCCAGTACTTC
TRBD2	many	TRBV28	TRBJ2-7	CASRSGNYEQYF	TGTGCCAGCAGGAGCGGGAACTACGAGCAGTACTTC
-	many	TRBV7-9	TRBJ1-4	CASSLGGTNEKLFF	TGTGCCAGCAGCTTAGGGGGTACTAATGAAAAACTGTTTTTT
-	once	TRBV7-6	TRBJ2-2	CASSSWPNHTCELFF	TGTGCCAGCAGCAGTTGGCCCAATCACACCTGTGAGCTGTTTTTT
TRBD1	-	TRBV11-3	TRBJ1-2	CASDGQGGYGYTF	TGTGCCAGCGACGGGCAGGGGGGCTATGGCTACACCTTC
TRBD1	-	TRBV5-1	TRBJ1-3	CASTDGQGMNTIYF	TGCGCCAGCACGGATGGACAGGGAATGAACACCATATATTTT
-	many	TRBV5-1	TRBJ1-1	CASSSVGVMNTEAFF	TGCGCCAGCAGCTCTGTCGGGGTCATGAACACTGAAGCTTTCTTT
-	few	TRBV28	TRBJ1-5	CASSPPHLKRVQPQHF	TGTGCCAGCAGTCCCCCGCATCTTAAGAGGGTTCAGCCCCAGCATTTT
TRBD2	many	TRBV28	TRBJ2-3	CASSRAGGNTDTQYF	TGTGCCAGCAGTCGAGCGGGGGGAAACACAGATACGCAGTATTTT
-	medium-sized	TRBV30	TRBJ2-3	CAWSGGGYTQYF	TGTGCCTGGAGTGGGGGCGGTTATACGCAGTATTTT
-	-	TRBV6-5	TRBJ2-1	CASSYSGVSGNNEQFF	TGTGCCAGCAGTTACTCGGGCGTGAGTGGCAACAATGAGCAGTTCTTC
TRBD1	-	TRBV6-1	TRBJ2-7	CASRDRSSYEQYF	TGTGCCAGCAGGGACAGGAGCTCCTACGAGCAGTACTTC
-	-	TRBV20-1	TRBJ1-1	CSARYTKVPEAFF	TGCAGTGCTAGGTACACCAAGGTGCCTGAAGCTTTCTTT
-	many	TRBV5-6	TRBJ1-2	CASSLAGGTTGYTF	TGTGCCAGCAGCCTGGCGGGCGGGACAACAGGCTACACCTTC
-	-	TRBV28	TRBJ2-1	CASIPWSYNEQFF	TGTGCCAGCATCCCGTGGTCTTACAATGAGCAGTTCTTC
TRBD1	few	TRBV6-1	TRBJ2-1	CASSGQGGGLKQFF	TGTGCCAGCAGTGGACAGGGGGGGGGCCTTAAGCAGTTCTTC
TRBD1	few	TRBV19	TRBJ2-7	CASSQPYGGTGRYF	TGTGCCAGTAGTCAACCCTACGGCGGGACAGGGCGGTACTTC
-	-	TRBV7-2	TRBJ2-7	CASNPGHGSYEQYF	TGTGCCAGCAACCCGGGACATGGATCCTACGAGCAGTACTTC
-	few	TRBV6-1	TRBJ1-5	CASSEGTPYRPQHF	TGTGCCAGCAGTGAGGGGACGCCTTATCGGCCCCAGCATTTT
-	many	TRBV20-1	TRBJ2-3	CSAQSRDLNPDTQYF	TGCAGTGCCCAGAGTCGGGACTTAAACCCAGATACGCAGTATTTT
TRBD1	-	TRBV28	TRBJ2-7	CASSLRYKDQGAYEQYF	TGTGCCAGCAGCCTACGGTACAAAGATCAGGGGGCCTACGAGCAGTACTTC
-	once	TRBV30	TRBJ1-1	CAWSRGLNEAFF	TGTGCCTGGAGTCGGGGACTGAATGAAGCTTTCTTT
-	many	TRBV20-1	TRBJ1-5	CSARDPGISNQPQHF	TGCAGTGCTAGAGATCCCGGTATTAGCAATCAGCCCCAGCATTTT
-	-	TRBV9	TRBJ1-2	CASSTHGSTQGYTF	TGTGCCAGCAGCACTCATGGCAGCACGCAAGGCTACACCTTC
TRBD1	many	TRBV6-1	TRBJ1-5	CASSQGQGLVSNQPQHF	TGTGCCAGCAGTCAGGGACAGGGTCTCGTAAGCAATCAGCCCCAGCATTTT
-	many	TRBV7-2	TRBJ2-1	CASSLAGLDGAEQFF	TGTGCCAGCAGCTTAGCTGGGTTAGACGGCGCTGAGCAGTTCTTC
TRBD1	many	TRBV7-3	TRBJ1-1	CASSDDRGVAFF	TGTGCCAGCAGCGACGACAGGGGAGTAGCTTTCTTT
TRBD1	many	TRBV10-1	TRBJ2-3	CAREGQPHTDTQYF	TGCGCCCGTGAGGGACAGCCGCACACAGATACGCAGTATTTT
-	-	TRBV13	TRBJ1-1	CASSPGWAGAMNTEAFF	TGTGCCAGCAGCCCGGGGTGGGCGGGGGCCATGAACACTGAAGCTTTCTTT
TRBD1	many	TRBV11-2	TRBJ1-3	CASSLDSSGQGFGNTIYF	TGTGCCAGCAGCTTAGATTCTTCGGGACAGGGATTTGGAAACACCATATATTTT
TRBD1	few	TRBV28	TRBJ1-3	CASSLQGEKGNTIYF	TGTGCCAGCAGTTTACAGGGGGAGAAGGGAAACACCATATATTTT
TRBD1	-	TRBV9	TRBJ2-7	CANSTGTGTYEQYF	TGTGCCAACAGCACCGGGACAGGGACCTACGAGCAGTACTTC
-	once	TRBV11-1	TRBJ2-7	CASSFGGKAGQYEHDF	TGTGCCAGCAGCTTTGGGGGGAAAGCGGGACAATACGAGCACGACTTC
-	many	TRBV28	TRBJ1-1	CASSLYGTEAFF	TGTGCCAGCAGTTTATATGGGACTGAAGCTTTCTTT
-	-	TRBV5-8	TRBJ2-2	CASSLDGDAGELFF	TGTGCCAGCAGCTTGGACGGTGACGCCGGCGAGCTGTTTTTT
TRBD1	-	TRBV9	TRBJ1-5	CASSVDRGRNQPQHF	TGTGCCAGCAGCGTAGACAGGGGGCGTAATCAGCCCCAGCATTTT
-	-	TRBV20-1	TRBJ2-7	CSARDSAEGGEQYF	TGCAGTGCTAGAGATTCCGCAGAAGGAGGCGAGCAGTACTTC
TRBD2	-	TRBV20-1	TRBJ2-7	CSATPVAGGYEQYF	TGCAGTGCTACTCCGGTAGCGGGAGGCTACGAGCAGTACTTC
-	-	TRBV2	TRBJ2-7	CASSLLRDEQYF	TGTGCCAGCAGCCTACTAAGGGACGAGCAGTACTTC
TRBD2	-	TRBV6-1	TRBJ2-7	CASPPGIAGQDFEQYF	TGTGCCAGCCCTCCAGGAATAGCGGGGCAAGATTTCGAGCAGTACTTC
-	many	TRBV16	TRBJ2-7	CASSQTLTGRISYEQYF	TGTGCCAGCAGCCAAACCCTGACCGGACGGATCTCCTACGAGCAGTACTTC
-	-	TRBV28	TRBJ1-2	CASMAGVAGDYYGDTF	TGTGCCAGCATGGCAGGGGTCGCGGGTGATTACTATGGCGACACCTTC
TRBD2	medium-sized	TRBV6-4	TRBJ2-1	CASSDSLAGGNEQFF	TGTGCCAGCAGTGACTCACTAGCGGGGGGGAATGAGCAGTTCTTC
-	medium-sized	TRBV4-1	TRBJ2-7	CASSQEETALYEQYF	TGCGCCAGCAGCCAGGAAGAGACCGCTCTCTACGAGCAGTACTTC
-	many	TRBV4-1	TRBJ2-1	CASSQDRDTEQFF	TGCGCCAGCAGCCAAGATAGGGACACCGAGCAGTTCTTC
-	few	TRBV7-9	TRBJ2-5	CASSFATGSGTQYF	TGTGCCAGCAGCTTTGCCACAGGGTCAGGGACCCAGTACTTC
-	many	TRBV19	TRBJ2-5	CASSTRDGLETQYF	TGTGCCAGTAGTACCCGGGACGGTTTAGAGACCCAGTACTTC
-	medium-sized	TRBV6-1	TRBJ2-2	CASSKGETGELFF	TGTGCCAGCAGTAAGGGAGAAACCGGGGAGCTGTTTTTT
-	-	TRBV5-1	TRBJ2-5	CASILGTRKSQETQYF	TGCGCCAGCATTCTGGGTACGAGAAAATCGCAAGAGACCCAGTACTTC
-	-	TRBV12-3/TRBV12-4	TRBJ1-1	CASIHMGSEAFF	TGTGCCAGCATCCACATGGGATCTGAAGCTTTCTTT